These 29 T cell receptor beta chains came from one sample sequenced in a study of type 1 regulatory T cells. TCRdb itself ran the reads through MiXCR, one entry per CDR3 protein. The top ten hold under 8.5% of the sample, which has approximately 77,000 distinct CDR3 sequences, 20% to 25% seen once. Study-wide results and limits: Tr1 cells had a more restricted TCR repertoire than non-Tr1 cells.

Antigens of these TCRs are unknown. The sample comprised cultured type 1 regulatory T (Tr1) cells, either the whole culture or a sorted fraction (not recorded which). These receptors originate from a human donor in good health.

The rearrangement joins TRBV14 to TRBJ2-1; maybe TRBD1 (5 bases). The CDR3 has 15 residues. V shed 1 base and J shed 7 bases, with 14 bases lying between them. Germline lookup yields CDR1 SGHDN and CDR2 FVKESK. CDR3 residues: CASSQGRGRTNEQFF. The CDR3 bases are TGTGCCAGCAGCCAAGGTAGGGGTAGGACGAATGAGCAGTTCTTC.

This clonotype was seen a few times. One end of the junction does not line up with germline, which may come from a read error. This chain joins TRBV7-2 and TRBJ2-7; D is ambiguous. Germline V gene sequence: CDR1 SGHTA, CDR2 FQGNSA. CDR3 length: 12 amino acids. DNA for the CDR3: TGTGCCTGCAGCTTGGTCAGGATCGAGCAGTACTTC. Its translation is CACSLVRIEQYF.

This clonotype was seen a few times. The rearrangement links TRBV6-6 to TRBJ1-3; TRBD1 matches at 9 bases. Germline V gives CDR1 MNHNY, CDR2 SVGAGI (reference sequence). The CDR3 contains 13 residues. The junction had 5 bases not matched to a gene; V was cut back by 10 bases and J by 4 bases. CDR3 sequence reads: CATGTGTGNTIYF. CDR3 nucleotides: TGTGCCACCGGGACAGGGACCGGAAACACCATATATTTT.

V and J are TRBV5-1 and TRBJ2-5, with unresolved D. The CDR3 runs 11 residues. The V gene's germline CDR1 is SGHRS and CDR2 YFSETQ. V was shortened by 5 bases and J by 2 bases, with 4 bases between the two germline ends. The CDR3 loop is CASRGQETQYF. As DNA, the CDR3 is TGCGCCAGCAGAGGGCAAGAGACCCAGTACTTC.

The genes are TRBV5-1 and TRBJ2-2, with 7 nucleotides matching TRBD2. V gave up 3 bases and J gave up 1 base; unmatched junction bases: 6. Germline V gene data show CDR1 as SGHRS and CDR2 as YFSETQ. The CDR3 runs to 16 residues. The CDR3: CASSSTAGLNTGELFF. CDR3 nucleotides: TGCGCCAGCAGCTCCACAGCGGGATTGAACACCGGGGAGCTGTTTTTT. The whole variable domain, remainder taken from reference TRBV5-1 and TRBJ2-2, is KAGVTQTPRYLIKTRGQQVTLSCSPISGHRSVSWYQQTPGQGLQFLFEYFSETQRNKGNFPGRFSGRQFSNSRSEMNVSTLELGDSALYLCASSSTAGLNTGELFFGEGSRLTVL.

This clonotype was seen at least ten times. The rearrangement links TRBV29-1 to TRBJ2-1; D remains ambiguous. The V gene's germline CDR1 is SQVTM and CDR2 ANQGSEA. The CDR3 extends over 12 amino acids. The V and J ends lost 4 bases and 7 bases respectively, with 11 bases between them. For the CDR3, the DNA is TGCAGCGTTGTCCCTACACTTAATGAGCAGTTCTTC. It encodes CSVVPTLNEQFF.

The chain combines TRBV20-1 with TRBJ2-7; TRBD2 aligns across 12 bases. After removal of 6 bases from V and 6 bases from J, the junction contained 9 bases not matched to a gene. Per the germline V gene, CDR1 is DFQATT and CDR2 is SNEGSKA (reference sequence). This CDR3 has 14 amino acids. The CDR3 DNA reads TGCAGTGCCTCTGTACTAGCGGGAGGTGGCGAGCAGTACTTC. Translation gives CSASVLAGGGEQYF.

The rearrangement uses TRBV20-1 and TRBJ2-1; weak D call: TRBD2 (6 bases). The CDR3 is 15 amino acids. Germline lookup yields CDR1 DFQATT and CDR2 SNEGSKA (reference sequence). V shed 3 bases and J shed 4 bases, with 16 bases lying between them. For the CDR3, the DNA is TGCAGTGCTAGCTTAGCGGAGGCGGGTTACAATGAGCAGTTCTTC. The encoded protein is CSASLAEAGYNEQFF.

The chain joins TRBV2 to TRBJ2-5; weak D call: TRBD2 (6 bases). This CDR3 region has 14 residues. Per germline, CDR1 SNHLY and CDR2 FYNNEI. The germline V and J ends were trimmed by 6 bases and 2 bases, with 13 bases remaining between them. The CDR3 sequence is CASRASEGQETQYF. The CDR3 DNA sequence: TGTGCCAGCAGGGCTAGCGAGGGACAAGAGACCCAGTACTTC.

This clonotype was detected only once. The chain has TRBV27 and TRBJ2-1; D remains ambiguous. Trimming removed 3 bases from V and 4 bases from J, with 7 bases in between. The germline V gene has CDR1 MNHEY and CDR2 SMNVEV (reference sequence). The CDR3 totals 13 residues. CDR3 loop: CASSFLGYNEQFF. Here the CDR3 DNA reads TGTGCCAGCAGTTTTTTGGGATACAATGAGCAGTTCTTC.

The J gene is TRBJ2-7, the V gene TRBV20-1; TRBD1 agrees at 9 bases. The germline V gene encodes CDR1 DFQATT and CDR2 SNEGSKA (reference sequence). The CDR3 extends over 14 amino acids. V gave up 5 bases and J gave up 1 base; unmatched junction bases: 6. CDR3 region: CSASGTGSSYEQYF. In DNA, the CDR3 is TGCAGTGCTTCCGGGACAGGGTCTTCCTACGAGCAGTACTTC.

In its sample, this clonotype was seen many times. The chain employs TRBV10-3 and TRBJ2-1; D is uncertain. The length of the CDR3 is 14 residues. Per the germline V gene, CDR1 is ENHRY and CDR2 is SYGVKD. V was pared by 4 bases and J by 0 bases, with 7 bases between. The CDR3 DNA follows: TGTGCCATCAGTGGAGTAGGCTCCTACAATGAGCAGTTCTTC. Translation: CAISGVGSYNEQFF.

The table lists this clonotype with a few counts. The chain couples TRBV5-1 to TRBJ2-2; 8 bases agree with TRBD2. Germline values: CDR1 SGHRS, CDR2 YFSETQ. V lost 3 bases to trimming and J lost 4 bases; unmatched junction nucleotides: 8. The CDR3 runs to 16 residues. CDR3 region: CASSSAAGVSTGELFF. CDR3 bases: TGCGCCAGCAGCTCCGCAGCGGGAGTGTCCACCGGGGAGCTGTTTTTT.

The chain has TRBV5-1 and TRBJ2-2; TRBD1 matches at 9 bases. Germline assignment: CDR1 SGHRS and CDR2 YFSETQ. Unmatched junction bases numbered 5, after V lost 4 bases and J lost 4 bases. CDR3 length: 15 residues. This chain's CDR3 is CASSTGQGRTGELFF. The CDR3 DNA is TGCGCCAGCAGCACCGGACAGGGGCGCACCGGGGAGCTGTTTTTT.

This chain uses TRBV12-3 or TRBV12-4 with TRBJ2-5; perhaps TRBD2 as D (6 bases). V shed 3 bases and J shed 5 bases, with 16 bases lying between them. The CDR3 has 15 residues. CDR3 amino acids: CASSFGAARGETQYF. The CDR3 coding sequence is TGTGCCAGCAGTTTTGGGGCCGCTCGGGGGGAGACCCAGTACTTC.

This clonotype was recorded a few times. The chain employs TRBV5-1 and TRBJ2-1, with 10 bases that match TRBD2. The V and J ends lost 2 bases and 2 bases, in that order; junction bases with no gene match: 4. Germline V gene sequence: CDR1 SGHRS, CDR2 YFSETQ. The CDR3 is made up of 16 amino acids. In nucleotides, the CDR3 is TGCGCCAGCAGCTTCCCTACTAGCGGGACCTACAATGAGCAGTTCTTC. It is translated as CASSFPTSGTYNEQFF.

In its sample, this clonotype was seen many times. The V and J genes are TRBV15 and TRBJ2-3, with D unresolved. The CDR3 sequence is 15 residues long. Germline V CDR1 and CDR2: LNHNV, YYDKDF (reference sequence). V lost 0 bases and J lost 4, with 11 bases in between. The CDR3 nucleotides read TGTGCCACCAGCAGAGAGGACCCTCGGGCAGATACGCAGTATTTT. It is translated as CATSREDPRADTQYF.

This clonotype was seen a few times. The rearrangement uses TRBV29-1 and TRBJ1-3; D perhaps matches TRBD1 (5 bases). CDR3 length: 13 residues. The germline gives CDR1 SQVTM, CDR2 ANQGSEA. V lost 3 bases and J 2 bases, leaving 8 bases between the germline ends. CDR3 nucleotides: TGCAGCGTTGAGGTACAGGCTGGAAACACCATATATTTT. Residues: CSVEVQAGNTIYF.

This clonotype was counted ten times or more. This rearrangement joins TRBV5-1 to TRBJ2-3; D remains unclear. Germline-derived CDR1 and CDR2 are SGHRS and YFSETQ. V lost 2 bases, J lost 5 bases, and 3 bases lay in between. CDR3 size: 11 residues. In nucleotides, the CDR3 is TGCGCCAGCAGCTTAGAAGATACGCAGTATTTT. It translates to CASSLEDTQYF.

This clonotype was seen more than once but under ten times. The chain links TRBV12-3 or TRBV12-4 to TRBJ2-3; maybe TRBD2 (6 bases). The CDR3 runs to 14 residues. Trimming removed 7 bases at V and 0 bases at J, with 11 bases between. This chain's CDR3 is CASKGGPSTDTQYF. DNA of the CDR3: TGTGCCAGCAAGGGAGGACCTAGCACAGATACGCAGTATTTT.

This clonotype turned up a few times. CDR3 sequence: CASSLSGTGGEQYF. The DNA for the CDR3 is TGTGCCAGCAGCCTGTCCGGGACAGGGGGCGAGCAGTACTTC. The J gene is TRBJ2-7, the V gene TRBV3-1; 11 nucleotides align to TRBD1. The V and J ends lost 4 bases and 6 bases, in that order; junction bases with no gene match: 5. This CDR3 is 14 amino acids long. CDR1 LGHDT and CDR2 YNNKEL come from the germline V gene (reference sequence).

Turning to this clonotype: One junction end does not reproduce the germline sequence, and a read error may be involved. The V call is TRBV2, the J call TRBJ1-5; D is possibly TRBD1 (6 bases). The CDR3 consists of 15 residues. CDR1 is SNHLY and CDR2 is FYNNEI in the germline V gene. CDR3 sequence: CASSQLRTENQPRHF. CDR3 nucleotide sequence: TGTGCCAGCAGTCAACTCAGGACAGAGAATCAGCCCCGGCATTTT.

The chain joins TRBV4-2 to TRBJ1-3; D ambiguous. The V end lost 0 bases, the J end lost 4 bases, and 10 bases lay between the germline ends. The CDR3 length is 15 residues. Germline CDR1 reads LGHNA; CDR2 reads YNFKEQ. CDR3 sequence: CASSQESQAGNTIYF. For the CDR3, the DNA is TGTGCCAGCAGCCAAGAGTCGCAGGCCGGAAACACCATATATTTT.

This clonotype showed up many times. This rearrangement joins TRBV12-3 or TRBV12-4 to TRBJ2-3; D may be TRBD2 (5 bases). The CDR3 consists of 13 residues. With 3 bases removed from V and 5 bases from J, the gap between germline ends came to 9 bases. The CDR3 region has the DNA TGTGCCAGCAGTTTTATAAGCGGAGATACGCAGTATTTT. Translating it yields CASSFISGDTQYF.

The rearrangement joins TRBV20-1 to TRBJ2-7, with TRBD1 identical over 9 bases. Germline assignment: CDR1 DFQATT and CDR2 SNEGSKA (reference sequence). The CDR3 totals 13 residues. V lost 3 bases and J lost 5; bases outside the gene matches: 5. The CDR3 protein is CSARGQGSHEQYF. The CDR3 DNA follows: TGCAGTGCTAGGGGACAGGGTTCCCACGAGCAGTACTTC.

This clonotype was seen more than once but under ten times. J is TRBJ2-7 and V is TRBV23-1; 7 bases are a match to TRBD1. TRBV23-1 is marked as an open reading frame, function uncertain. The V gene end was trimmed by 2 bases and the J gene end by 3 bases; junction bases not matched to a gene: 10. The CDR3 sequence is 16 residues long. The CDR3 region has the DNA TGCGCCAGCAGTCAACCCTGGACAGGTTGGTTCTACGAGCAGTACTTC. This codes for CASSQPWTGWFYEQYF.

The gene calls are TRBV24-1 and TRBJ2-7, with TRBD2 matching over 9 bases. Germline-derived CDR1 and CDR2 are KGHDR and SFDVKD. The CDR3 runs to 13 residues. Germline trimming cut 10 bases from V and 3 bases from J; bases unmatched to any gene: 6. The DNA of the CDR3 is TGTGCCACTGGGCATAGCGGGAGCTACGAGCAGTACTTC. It is translated as CATGHSGSYEQYF.

The chain recombines TRBV5-1 with TRBJ2-7; 9 nucleotides match TRBD1. The germline CDR1 and CDR2 sequences are SGHRS and YFSETQ. The CDR3 length is 15 residues. The junction had 6 bases not matched to a gene; V was cut back by 2 bases and J by 3 bases. CDR3: CASSFRQGDDYEQYF. The CDR3 DNA reads as TGCGCCAGCAGCTTTCGACAGGGGGATGACTACGAGCAGTACTTC.

This chain joins TRBV21-1 and TRBJ2-3; TRBD2 is the table's D call and was not checked against the DNA. TRBV21-1 is labeled a pseudogene. The CDR3 runs 17 residues. CDR3: CASSTPTRLAGTDTQYF. CDR3 coding DNA: TGTGCCAGCAGCACCCCGACGAGACTAGCGGGTACAGATACGCAGTATTTT.